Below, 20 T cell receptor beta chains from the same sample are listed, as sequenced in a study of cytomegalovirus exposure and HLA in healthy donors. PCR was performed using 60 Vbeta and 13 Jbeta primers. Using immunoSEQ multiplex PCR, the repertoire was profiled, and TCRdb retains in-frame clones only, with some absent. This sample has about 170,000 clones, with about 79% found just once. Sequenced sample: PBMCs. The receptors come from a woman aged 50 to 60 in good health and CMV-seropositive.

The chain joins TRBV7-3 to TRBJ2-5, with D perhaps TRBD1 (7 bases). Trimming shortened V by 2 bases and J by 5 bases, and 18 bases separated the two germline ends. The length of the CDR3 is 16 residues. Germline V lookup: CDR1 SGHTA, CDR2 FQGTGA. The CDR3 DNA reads TGTGCCAGCAGCTTAGGGGACAGCTCTGGGGGGGAGACCCAGTACTTC. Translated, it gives CASSLGDSSGGETQYF. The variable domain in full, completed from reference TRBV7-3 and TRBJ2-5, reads GAGVSQTPSNKVTEKGKYVELRCDPISGHTALYWYRQSLGQGPEFLIYFQGTGAADDSGLPNDRFFAVRPEGSVSTLKIQRTERGDSAVYLCASSLGDSSGGETQYFGPGTRLLVL.

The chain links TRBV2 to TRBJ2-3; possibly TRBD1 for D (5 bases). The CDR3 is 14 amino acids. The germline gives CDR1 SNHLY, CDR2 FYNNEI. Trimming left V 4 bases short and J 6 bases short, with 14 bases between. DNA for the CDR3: TGTGCCAGCAGTGTGGGGCCAAAGGCGGATACGCAGTATTTT. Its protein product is CASSVGPKADTQYF. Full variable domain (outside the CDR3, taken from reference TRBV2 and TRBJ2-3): EPEVTQTPSHQVTQMGQEVILRCVPISNHLYFYWYRQILGQKVEFLVSFYNNEISEKSEIFDDQFSVERPDGSNFTLKIRSTKLEDSAMYFCASSVGPKADTQYFGPGTRLTVL.

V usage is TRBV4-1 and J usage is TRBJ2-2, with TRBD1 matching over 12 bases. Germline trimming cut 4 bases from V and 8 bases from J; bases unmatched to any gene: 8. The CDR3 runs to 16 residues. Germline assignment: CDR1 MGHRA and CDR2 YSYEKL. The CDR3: CASSPPGQGAVGELFF. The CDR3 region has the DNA TGCGCCAGCAGCCCCCCGGGACAGGGGGCTGTGGGGGAGCTGTTTTTT.

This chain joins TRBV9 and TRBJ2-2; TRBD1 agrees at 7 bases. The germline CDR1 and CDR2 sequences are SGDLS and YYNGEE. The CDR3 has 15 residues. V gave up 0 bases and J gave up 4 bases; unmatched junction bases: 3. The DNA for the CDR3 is TGTGCCAGCAGCGTAGCGGGACAGCCCACCGGGGAGCTGTTTTTT. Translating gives CASSVAGQPTGELFF. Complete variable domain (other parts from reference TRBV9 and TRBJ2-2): DSGVTQTPKHLITATGQRVTLRCSPRSGDLSVYWYQQSLDQGLQFLIQYYNGEERAKGNILERFSAQQFPDLHSELNLSSLELGDSALYFCASSVAGQPTGELFFGEGSRLTVL.

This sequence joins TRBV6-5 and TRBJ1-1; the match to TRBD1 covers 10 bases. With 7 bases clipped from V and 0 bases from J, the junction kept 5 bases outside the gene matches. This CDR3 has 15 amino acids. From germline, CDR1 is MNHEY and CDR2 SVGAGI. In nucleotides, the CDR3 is TGTGCCAGCACAGGGACAGGGGCATTGAACACTGAAGCTTTCTTT. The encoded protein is CASTGTGALNTEAFF.

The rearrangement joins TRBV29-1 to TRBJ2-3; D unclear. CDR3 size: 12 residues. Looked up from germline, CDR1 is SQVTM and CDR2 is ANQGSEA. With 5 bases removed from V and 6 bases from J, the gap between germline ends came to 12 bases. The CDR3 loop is CSVILPSDTQYF. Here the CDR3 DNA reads TGCAGCGTTATTCTACCCTCCGATACGCAGTATTTT.

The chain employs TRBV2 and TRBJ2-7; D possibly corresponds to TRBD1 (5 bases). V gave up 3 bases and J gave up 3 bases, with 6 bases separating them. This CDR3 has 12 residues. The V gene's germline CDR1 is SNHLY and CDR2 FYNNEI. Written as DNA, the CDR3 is TGTGCCAGCAGTGAGACAGTCTACGAGCAGTACTTC. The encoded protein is CASSETVYEQYF.

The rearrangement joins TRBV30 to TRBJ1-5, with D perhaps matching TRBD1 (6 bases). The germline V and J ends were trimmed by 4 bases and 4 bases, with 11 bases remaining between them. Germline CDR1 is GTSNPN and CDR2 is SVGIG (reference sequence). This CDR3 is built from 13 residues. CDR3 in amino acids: CAWTRGGNQPQHF. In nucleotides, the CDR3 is TGTGCCTGGACGAGGGGGGGGAATCAGCCCCAGCATTTT.

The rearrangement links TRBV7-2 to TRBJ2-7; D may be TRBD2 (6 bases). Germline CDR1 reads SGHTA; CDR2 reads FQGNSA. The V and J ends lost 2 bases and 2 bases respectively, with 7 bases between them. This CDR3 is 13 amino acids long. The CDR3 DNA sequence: TGTGCCAGCAGCTTAAGGACTACCTACGAGCAGTACTTC. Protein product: CASSLRTTYEQYF.

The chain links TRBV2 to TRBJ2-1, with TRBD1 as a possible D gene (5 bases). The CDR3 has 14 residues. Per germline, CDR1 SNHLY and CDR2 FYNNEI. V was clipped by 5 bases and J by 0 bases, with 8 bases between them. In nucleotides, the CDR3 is TGTGCCAGCAGTCGGACAATCTCCTACAATGAGCAGTTCTTC. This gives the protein CASSRTISYNEQFF.

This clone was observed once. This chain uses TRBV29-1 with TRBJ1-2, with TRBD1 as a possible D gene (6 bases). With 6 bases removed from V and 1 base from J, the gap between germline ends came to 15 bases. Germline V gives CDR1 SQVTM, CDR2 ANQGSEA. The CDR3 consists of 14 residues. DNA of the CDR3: TGCAGCGTAGCCACAGGGCTCCATAACTATGGCTACACCTTC. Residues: CSVATGLHNYGYTF.

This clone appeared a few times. The chain's CDR3 is CAIRGPGRPEAFF. CDR3 sequence (DNA): TGTGCCATCAGGGGCCCGGGGAGACCTGAAGCTTTCTTT. The chain joins TRBV10-3 to TRBJ1-1; unclear D gene. This CDR3 spans 13 amino acids. The germline CDR1 and CDR2 sequences are ENHRY and SYGVKD. The V gene lost 6 bases and the J gene lost 6 bases, with 14 bases spanning the gap.

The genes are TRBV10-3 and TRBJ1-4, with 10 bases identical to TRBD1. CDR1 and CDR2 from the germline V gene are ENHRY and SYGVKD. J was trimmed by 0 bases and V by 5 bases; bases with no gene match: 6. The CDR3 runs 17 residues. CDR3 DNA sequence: TGTGCCATCAGTCCCGGGACAGGGGTCCCAACTAATGAAAAACTGTTTTTT. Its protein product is CAISPGTGVPTNEKLFF.

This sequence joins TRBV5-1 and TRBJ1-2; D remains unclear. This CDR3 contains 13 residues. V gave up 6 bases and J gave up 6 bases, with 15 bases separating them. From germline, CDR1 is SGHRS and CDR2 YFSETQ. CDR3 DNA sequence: TGCGCCAGCACCTCGGGAGGGTTTGATGGCTACACCTTC. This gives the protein CASTSGGFDGYTF.

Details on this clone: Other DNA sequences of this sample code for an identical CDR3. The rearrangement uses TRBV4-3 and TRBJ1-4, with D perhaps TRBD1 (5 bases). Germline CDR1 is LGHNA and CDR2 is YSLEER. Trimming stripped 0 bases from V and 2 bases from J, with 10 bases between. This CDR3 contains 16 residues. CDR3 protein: CASSQDPAGTNEKLFF. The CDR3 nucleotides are TGCGCCAGCAGCCAAGATCCGGCAGGGACTAATGAAAAACTGTTTTTT.

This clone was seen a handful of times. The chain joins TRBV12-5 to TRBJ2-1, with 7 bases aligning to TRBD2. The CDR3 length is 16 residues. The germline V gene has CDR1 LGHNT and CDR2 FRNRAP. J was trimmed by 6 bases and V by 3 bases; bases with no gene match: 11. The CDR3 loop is CASGLVSGISVNEQFF. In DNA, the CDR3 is TGTGCTAGTGGTTTAGTCAGCGGGATATCCGTCAATGAGCAGTTCTTC. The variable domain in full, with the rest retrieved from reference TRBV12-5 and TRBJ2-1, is DARVTQTPRHKVTEMGQEVTMRCQPILGHNTVFWYRQTMMQGLELLAYFRNRAPLDDSGMPKDRFSAEMPDATLATLKIQPSEPRDSAVYFCASGLVSGISVNEQFFGPGTRLTVL.

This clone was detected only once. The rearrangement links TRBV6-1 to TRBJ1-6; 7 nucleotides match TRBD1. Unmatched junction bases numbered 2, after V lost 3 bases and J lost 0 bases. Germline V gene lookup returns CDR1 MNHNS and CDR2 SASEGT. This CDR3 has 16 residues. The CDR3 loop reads CASSDRQGSYNSPLHF. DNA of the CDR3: TGTGCCAGCAGTGACCGACAGGGCTCCTATAATTCACCCCTCCACTTT.

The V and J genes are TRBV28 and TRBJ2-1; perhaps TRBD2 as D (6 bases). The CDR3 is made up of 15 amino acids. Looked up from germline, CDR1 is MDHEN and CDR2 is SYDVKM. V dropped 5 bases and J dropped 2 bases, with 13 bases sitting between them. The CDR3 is CASSLRGIPYNEQFF. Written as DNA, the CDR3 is TGTGCCAGCAGTCTACGGGGGATCCCCTACAATGAGCAGTTCTTC. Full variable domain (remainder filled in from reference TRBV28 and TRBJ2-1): DVKVTQSSRYLVKRTGEKVFLECVQDMDHENMFWYRQDPGLGLRLIYFSYDVKMKEKGDIPEGYSVSREKKERFSLILESASTNQTSMYLCASSLRGIPYNEQFFGPGTRLTVL.

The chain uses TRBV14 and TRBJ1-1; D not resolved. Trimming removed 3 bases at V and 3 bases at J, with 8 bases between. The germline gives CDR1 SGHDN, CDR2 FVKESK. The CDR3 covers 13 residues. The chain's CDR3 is CASSQQEDTEAFF. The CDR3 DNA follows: TGTGCCAGCAGCCAGCAGGAGGACACTGAAGCTTTCTTT. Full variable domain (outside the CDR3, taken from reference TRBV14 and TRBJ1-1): EAGVTQFPSHSVIEKGQTVTLRCDPISGHDNLYWYRRVMGKEIKFLLHFVKESKQDESGMPNNRFLAERTGGTYSTLKVQPAELEDSGVYFCASSQQEDTEAFFGQGTRLTVV.

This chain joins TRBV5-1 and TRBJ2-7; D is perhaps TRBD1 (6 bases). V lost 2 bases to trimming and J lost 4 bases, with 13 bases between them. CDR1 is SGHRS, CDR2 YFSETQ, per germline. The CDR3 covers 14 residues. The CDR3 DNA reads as TGCGCCAGCAGCTTACAGGGAAGCTTGTACGAGCAGTACTTC. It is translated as CASSLQGSLYEQYF.